Following are 32 T cell receptor beta chains from one sample sequenced in a study of cytomegalovirus exposure and HLA in healthy donors. 13 Jbeta primers and 60 Vbeta primers were used for the PCR. Assay used: immunoSEQ multiplex PCR; TCRdb lists only in-frame clones, some missing. The table has 100,000 to 150,000 clones, 80% to 90% seen once. Sample: PBMCs. These receptor sequences come from a middle-aged woman in good health and CMV-seropositive.

The chain employs TRBV5-1 and TRBJ2-5, with 16 bases that match TRBD2. Germline-derived CDR1 and CDR2 are SGHRS and YFSETQ. This CDR3 is 15 amino acids long. J lost 5 bases, V lost 4 bases, and 2 bases had no gene match. The CDR3 DNA sequence: TGCGCCAGCAGCGGGACTAGCGGGGGGGGTGAGACCCAGTACTTC. This gives the protein CASSGTSGGGETQYF.

This rearrangement joins TRBV19 to TRBJ2-2; TRBD2 aligns across 10 bases. The CDR3 runs 14 residues. The germline V gene encodes CDR1 LNHDA and CDR2 SQIVND (reference sequence). V shed 5 bases and J 7 bases; nucleotides not matched to a gene: 4. CDR3 sequence reads: CASSLAGAIGELFF. CDR3 coding DNA: TGTGCCAGTAGTCTAGCGGGAGCAATCGGGGAGCTGTTTTTT.

This clone came up once. The CDR3 sequence is CASSSRDTQETQYF. The CDR3, as DNA: TGCGCCAGCAGCTCCCGGGACACCCAAGAGACCCAGTACTTC. This sequence joins TRBV5-1 and TRBJ2-5, with TRBD1 as a possible D gene (6 bases). CDR3 length: 14 residues. From germline, CDR1 is SGHRS and CDR2 YFSETQ. V was cut by 3 bases and J by 1 base, with 10 bases left in between.

V is TRBV2 and J is TRBJ2-7; the D is unclear. V shed 6 bases and J shed 1 base, with 10 bases lying between them. The CDR3 consists of 13 residues. Germline values: CDR1 SNHLY, CDR2 FYNNEI. CDR3 sequence: CASSVSRSYEQYF. Written as DNA, the CDR3 is TGTGCCAGCAGCGTTAGCCGGTCCTACGAGCAGTACTTC. The full variable domain, completed using reference TRBV2 and TRBJ2-7, is EPEVTQTPSHQVTQMGQEVILRCVPISNHLYFYWYRQILGQKVEFLVSFYNNEISEKSEIFDDQFSVERPDGSNFTLKIRSTKLEDSAMYFCASSVSRSYEQYFGPGTRLTVT.

The rearrangement links TRBV5-8 to TRBJ1-5; 11 bases are a match to TRBD1. CDR1 is SGHTS and CDR2 is YDEGEE in the germline V gene. V was pared by 5 bases and J by 6 bases, with 16 bases of the junction left unmatched. The CDR3 sequence is 18 residues long. CDR3 in amino acids: CASRAPGQGGPFGQPQHF. The CDR3 bases are TGTGCCAGCAGGGCTCCGGGACAGGGGGGCCCGTTCGGTCAGCCCCAGCATTTT.

This chain connects TRBV6-5 to TRBJ2-2, with 8 positions matching TRBD1. CDR3 length: 14 amino acids. J gave up 8 bases and V 5 bases, and 7 bases lay outside the gene matches. The germline V gene has CDR1 MNHEY and CDR2 SVGAGI. CDR3 protein: CASSLTTGAGELFF. DNA for the CDR3: TGTGCCAGCAGTCTAACGACAGGGGCGGGGGAGCTGTTTTTT.

The V call is TRBV6-1, the J call TRBJ1-1; TRBD1 might be the D (6 bases). Looked up from germline, CDR1 is MNHNS and CDR2 is SASEGT. The CDR3 is 16 residues long. Trimming left V 1 base short and J 3 bases short, with 15 bases between. CDR3 nucleotide sequence: TGTGCCAGCAGTGAAGGACAGGCCCTCTGGGACACTGAAGCTTTCTTT. Its translation: CASSEGQALWDTEAFF.

The chain is built from TRBV6-1 and TRBJ2-5, with 8 bases aligning to TRBD1. The V and J ends lost 4 bases and 5 bases, in that order; junction bases with no gene match: 0. CDR1 MNHNS and CDR2 SASEGT come from the germline V gene. This CDR3 is 12 amino acids long. The CDR3 sequence: CASSGTGETQYF. In DNA form, the CDR3 reads TGTGCCAGCAGTGGGACAGGGGAGACCCAGTACTTC.

About this clone: The junction does not match germline at one end; this may be a read error. The chain employs TRBV5-1 and TRBJ2-7; 10 nucleotides match TRBD1. Germline V CDR1 and CDR2: SGHRS, YFSETQ. This CDR3 is built from 13 residues. This CDR3 reads CASRLDRGYEQYF. The CDR3 DNA reads TGCGCCAGCAGATTGGACAGGGGGTACGAGCAGTACTTC.

The chain recombines TRBV4-3 with TRBJ2-7; the match to TRBD2 covers 8 bases. Germline V CDR1 and CDR2: LGHNA, YSLEER. The junction had 10 bases not matched to a gene; V was cut back by 1 base and J by 5 bases. The CDR3 sequence is 16 residues long. In nucleotides, the CDR3 is TGCGCCAGCAGCCAAGGTGCTGAGCGGGAGCCCCACGAGCAGTACTTC. Its translation is CASSQGAEREPHEQYF.

The chain employs TRBV10-2 and TRBJ2-3, with D possibly TRBD2 on 5 matching bases. The CDR3 covers 14 residues. Germline CDR1 is WSHSY and CDR2 is SAAADI. Deletions cut 4 bases from V and 1 base from J, with 9 bases between. This CDR3 is CASSASSGTDTQYF. CDR3 coding DNA: TGCGCCAGCAGTGCGAGTAGCGGCACAGATACGCAGTATTTT.

For this clone: The sample has other DNA sequences that encode this CDR3 too. The chain couples TRBV27 to TRBJ2-7; 7 bases agree with TRBD2. Germline V gene lookup returns CDR1 MNHEY and CDR2 SMNVEV (reference sequence). V was pared by 3 bases and J by 7 bases, with 9 bases of the junction left unmatched. The CDR3 covers 14 residues. The CDR3 DNA is TGTGCCAGCAGTTTGATAGGGCGCGGGGGTGAGCAGTACTTC. It yields the protein CASSLIGRGGEQYF.

The chain recombines TRBV10-3 with TRBJ2-3; possibly TRBD2 for D (6 bases). With 6 bases removed from V and 6 bases from J, the gap between germline ends came to 19 bases. CDR1 is ENHRY and CDR2 is SYGVKD in the germline V gene. The CDR3 sequence is 15 residues long. The CDR3 DNA follows: TGTGCCATCAGGGAAGTAGCGGAGGCTGGGGATACGCAGTATTTT. It is translated as CAIREVAEAGDTQYF.

The chain combines TRBV19 with TRBJ2-7, with a tentative D call TRBD1 (5 bases). Deletions cut 3 bases from V and 5 bases from J, with 11 bases between. The CDR3 is 13 amino acids. CDR1 is LNHDA, CDR2 SQIVND, per germline (reference sequence). This CDR3 reads CASSIRTGDEQYF. CDR3 coding DNA: TGTGCCAGTAGTATTCGAACAGGTGACGAGCAGTACTTC.

This chain connects TRBV27 to TRBJ1-2, with 8 bases that match TRBD1. The germline V gene has CDR1 MNHEY and CDR2 SMNVEV (reference sequence). J lost 4 bases, V lost 8 bases, and 12 bases had no gene match. The CDR3 runs 15 residues. The CDR3 is CASGESTGGTYGYTF. The CDR3 nucleotides read TGTGCCAGCGGCGAGTCAACAGGGGGAACCTATGGCTACACCTTC.

The V gene is TRBV2, the J gene TRBJ1-3; D call uncertain. V was cut by 6 bases and J by 0 bases, with 12 bases left in between. Per the germline V gene, CDR1 is SNHLY and CDR2 is FYNNEI. The CDR3 runs 15 residues. For the CDR3, the DNA is TGTGCCAGCAGCTTCGGGGATTTCTCTGGAAACACCATATATTTT. Translated, it gives CASSFGDFSGNTIYF. Together with reference TRBV2 and TRBJ1-3, the CDR3 gives the full variable domain: EPEVTQTPSHQVTQMGQEVILRCVPISNHLYFYWYRQILGQKVEFLVSFYNNEISEKSEIFDDQFSVERPDGSNFTLKIRSTKLEDSAMYFCASSFGDFSGNTIYFGEGSWLTVV.

The chain uses TRBV15 and TRBJ2-1; 9 nucleotides agree with TRBD2. Trimming at V came to 7 bases and at J to 8 bases, leaving 9 bases not matched to a gene. This CDR3 is 14 amino acids long. From germline, CDR1 is LNHNV and CDR2 YYDKDF (reference sequence). The CDR3 loop reads CATTRGRELDEQFF. The CDR3 nucleotides are TGTGCCACCACCCGCGGGAGGGAGTTGGATGAGCAGTTCTTC.

The CDR3 sequence: CVRSYCGSHEQFF. CDR3 DNA sequence: TGTGTCAGAAGCTACTGCGGGAGCCATGAGCAGTTCTTC. The rearrangement uses TRBV7-5 and TRBJ2-1; the D call of TRBD2 is as the table states it, not checked on the DNA. TRBV7-5 is a documented pseudogene. This CDR3 contains 13 residues.

The V gene is TRBV6-6, the J gene TRBJ2-1, with 10 bases lining up with TRBD2. This CDR3 region has 15 residues. In germline, CDR1 is MNHNY, CDR2 SVGAGI (reference sequence). Losses at the gene ends were 6 bases for V and 3 bases for J; bases not matched to a gene: 5. The CDR3 loop reads CASSLLAGNYNEQFF. The CDR3 DNA is TGTGCCAGCAGCCTACTAGCGGGAAACTACAATGAGCAGTTCTTC.

V and J are TRBV4-1 and TRBJ2-5, with a tentative D call TRBD2 (6 bases). The tail of the sequence fits TRBJ2-7 better, so the J call may be wrong. The CDR3 has 14 amino acids. Looked up from germline, CDR1 is MGHRA and CDR2 is YSYEKL. The CDR3 DNA reads TGCGCCAGCAGCCGCGGGACTTATACCTACGAGCAGTACTTC. Amino acids: CASSRGTYTYEQYF.

This chain links TRBV2 with TRBJ2-1; D not certain. V was clipped by 6 bases and J by 12 bases, with 21 bases between them. CDR3 length: 14 amino acids. In germline, CDR1 is SNHLY, CDR2 FYNNEI. The CDR3 sequence is CASSPRDSPVGQFF. Here the CDR3 DNA reads TGTGCCAGCAGCCCCAGAGACTCCCCAGTAGGGCAGTTCTTC.

The chain is built from TRBV7-6 and TRBJ2-1; 7 bases fit TRBD1. The CDR3 has 13 residues. Germline-derived CDR1 and CDR2 are SGHVS and FNYEAQ. The junction had 2 bases not matched to a gene; V was cut back by 5 bases and J by 4 bases. The CDR3 protein is CASSVGQYNEQFF. CDR3 in DNA: TGTGCCAGCAGCGTGGGACAGTACAATGAGCAGTTCTTC. The full variable domain, with the rest looked up from reference TRBV7-6 and TRBJ2-1, is GAGVSQSPRYKVTKRGQDVALRCDPISGHVSLYWYRQALGQGPEFLTYFNYEAQQDKSGLPNDRFSAERPEGSISTLTIQRTEQRDSAMYRCASSVGQYNEQFFGPGTRLTVL.

The CDR3 sequence: CATGWTSRYF. In DNA, the CDR3 is TGTGCCACCGGATGGACTAGCAGGTACTTC. The chain links TRBV28 to TRBJ2-7; 8 bases fit TRBD2. Germline CDR1 and CDR2: MDHEN and SYDVKM. The CDR3 spans 10 residues. The junction had 8 bases not matched to a gene; V was cut back by 10 bases and J by 12 bases.

This clone has just a few counts. The chain carries TRBV4-2 and TRBJ1-1, with a possible D match to TRBD1 (6 bases). V gave up 4 bases and J gave up 0 bases, with 21 bases separating them. The CDR3 extends over 18 amino acids. CDR1 is LGHNA and CDR2 is YNFKEQ in the germline V gene. Here the CDR3 reads CASSPGGRGGFMNTEAFF. CDR3 DNA sequence: TGTGCCAGCAGCCCGGGGGGCAGGGGTGGCTTCATGAACACTGAAGCTTTCTTT.

This chain uses TRBV2 with TRBJ2-7; unclear D gene. The CDR3 is 12 amino acids. V lost 5 bases, J lost 3 bases, and 8 bases lay in between. Germline CDR1 is SNHLY and CDR2 is FYNNEI. The DNA for the CDR3 is TGTGCCAGCAGTCCGGTCCGCTACGAGCAGTACTTC. As protein: CASSPVRYEQYF. The variable domain in full, completed from reference TRBV2 and TRBJ2-7, reads EPEVTQTPSHQVTQMGQEVILRCVPISNHLYFYWYRQILGQKVEFLVSFYNNEISEKSEIFDDQFSVERPDGSNFTLKIRSTKLEDSAMYFCASSPVRYEQYFGPGTRLTVT.

Only a few counts were recorded for this clone. Other DNA sequences in the sample encode the same CDR3. The chain uses TRBV7-2 and TRBJ2-1; D uncertain. Germline CDR1 and CDR2: SGHTA and FQGNSA. Trimming left V 5 bases short and J 0 bases short, with 11 bases between. This CDR3 is built from 15 residues. The CDR3 sequence is CASSPLASSYNEQFF. The CDR3 DNA follows: TGTGCCAGCAGCCCCCTGGCTAGCTCCTACAATGAGCAGTTCTTC.

This chain joins TRBV6-5 and TRBJ1-1; D is unresolved. This CDR3 region has 14 residues. Germline CDR1 MNHEY, CDR2 SVGAGI. V was cut by 0 bases and J by 7 bases, with 12 bases left in between. DNA of the CDR3: TGTGCCAGCAGTTACTCTCTCCTCGGGGATGAAGCTTTCTTT. It codes for CASSYSLLGDEAFF.

This chain links TRBV4-1 with TRBJ1-1; D remains ambiguous. V was cut by 4 bases and J by 7 bases, with 7 bases left in between. Germline V CDR1 and CDR2: MGHRA, YSYEKL. The CDR3 is 11 residues long. CDR3 protein: CASSRGDEAFF. The CDR3 DNA follows: TGCGCCAGCAGCCGAGGCGATGAAGCTTTCTTT.

The chain has TRBV19 and TRBJ2-3, with D possibly matching TRBD1 (6 bases). Trimming took 5 bases from V and 1 from J, leaving 13 bases between them. The germline CDR1 and CDR2 sequences are LNHDA and SQIVND (reference sequence). This CDR3 has 15 amino acids. CDR3 loop: CASSLTTGRTDTQYF. DNA for the CDR3: TGTGCCAGTAGTCTAACGACAGGCCGCACAGATACGCAGTATTTT.

CDR3 region: CASSYGLAGETQYF. In nucleotides, the CDR3 is TGTGCCAGCAGTTATGGACTAGCGGGAGAGACCCAGTACTTC. The chain carries TRBV27 and TRBJ2-5, with 11 bases matching TRBD2. The CDR3 runs 14 residues. Unmatched junction bases numbered 2, after V lost 4 bases and J lost 4 bases. CDR1 is MNHEY and CDR2 is SMNVEV in the germline V gene (reference sequence).

This sequence joins TRBV6-1 and TRBJ1-5; D call uncertain. With 2 bases removed from V and 5 bases from J, the gap between germline ends came to 4 bases. This CDR3 spans 12 amino acids. Germline CDR1 MNHNS, CDR2 SASEGT. CDR3 in DNA: TGTGCCAGCAGTGAACCGTATCAGCCCCAGCATTTT. Translating it yields CASSEPYQPQHF.

Details on this clone: The sample contains more than one DNA sequence encoding this CDR3. V usage is TRBV6-4 and J usage is TRBJ2-3; 8 bases agree with TRBD2. This CDR3 contains 13 residues. The J segment lost 3 bases and the V segment lost 4 bases, leaving 0 bases of the junction unmatched. Germline-derived CDR1 and CDR2 are MRHNA and SNTAGT. In nucleotides, the CDR3 is TGTGCCAGCAGTGCTAGCGGGACAGATACGCAGTATTTT. It specifies CASSASGTDTQYF.